The 22 T cell receptor beta chains reported below all come from one sample, sequenced in a study of regulatory T cells in long-lasting Graves disease. Time point reported: newly diagnosed GD, antithyroid drugs for less than 3 months. Extracted RNA from PBMCs served as the source of the TCR library. For TCR beta, libraries came from iRepertoire HTBI primers and Arm-PCR of CDR3 regions. Via MiXCR, TCRdb re-called the multiplex PCR reads, giving one row per CDR3 protein. This table holds around 400,000 distinct CDR3 sequences, less than 20% found once. The material was peripheral blood mononuclear cells (PBMCs), obtained at new diagnosis, from a patient treated with antithyroid drugs. These receptors originate from a female donor with Graves disease.

At least ten counts were recorded for this clonotype. The chain employs TRBV5-1 and TRBJ1-1, with D possibly matching TRBD1 (6 bases). The germline V and J ends were trimmed by 2 bases and 8 bases, with 10 bases remaining between them. There are 12 residues in the CDR3. Germline lookup yields CDR1 SGHRS and CDR2 YFSETQ. The CDR3 coding sequence is TGCGCCAGCAGCTTCTACAGGGAGGAAGCTTTCTTT. Its protein product is CASSFYREEAFF.

V is TRBV12-3 or TRBV12-4 and J is TRBJ2-3, with D hard to call. Trimming pared 6 bases from V and 5 bases from J, leaving 12 bases between. The CDR3 length is 13 residues. CDR3 amino acids: CASSPERGDTQYF. CDR3 DNA: TGTGCCAGCAGCCCTGAACGTGGAGATACGCAGTATTTT.

This clonotype came up many times. The chain carries TRBV5-1 and TRBJ2-4, with D perhaps assigned TRBD1 or TRBD2 (5 bases each). The CDR3 covers 16 residues. CDR1 is SGHRS, CDR2 YFSETQ, per germline. V was clipped by 3 bases and J by 6 bases, with 19 bases between them. CDR3 nucleotides: TGCGCCAGCAGCTACACAGGTCGAGGGATAGGAAACATTCAGTACTTC. The encoded protein is CASSYTGRGIGNIQYF. The full variable domain, its missing parts supplied by reference TRBV5-1 and TRBJ2-4, is KAGVTQTPRYLIKTRGQQVTLSCSPISGHRSVSWYQQTPGQGLQFLFEYFSETQRNKGNFPGRFSGRQFSNSRSEMNVSTLELGDSALYLCASSYTGRGIGNIQYFGAGTRLSVL.

This clonotype was picked up many times. CDR3 in DNA: TGCAGTGCTAGGGCGACTAGCGGGAGCCCCCCAGATACGCAGTATTTT. Protein product: CSARATSGSPPDTQYF. V and J are TRBV20-1 and TRBJ2-3; 12 bases agree with TRBD2. The CDR3 runs 16 residues. CDR1 and CDR2 from the germline V gene are DFQATT and SNEGSKA (reference sequence). V lost 3 bases to trimming and J lost 4 bases; unmatched junction nucleotides: 8.

In its sample, this clonotype was seen a few times. The V call is TRBV25-1, the J call TRBJ1-6; perhaps TRBD1 as D (5 bases). Germline V lookup: CDR1 MGHDK, CDR2 SYGVNS. Trimming removed 7 bases from V and 9 bases from J, with 19 bases in between. The CDR3 length is 15 residues. Here the CDR3 DNA reads TGTGCCAGCAAAGGGAATAGGGGCGAGGGTTCACCCCTCCACTTT. It encodes CASKGNRGEGSPLHF.

The chain uses TRBV29-1 and TRBJ2-7; D gene ambiguous. The CDR3 is 13 amino acids. V shed 4 bases and J shed 2 bases, with 12 bases lying between them. The germline V gene has CDR1 SQVTM and CDR2 ANQGSEA. The CDR3 reads CSVGPGSTYEQYF. For the CDR3, the DNA is TGCAGCGTTGGTCCAGGCTCTACCTACGAGCAGTACTTC.

This clonotype was observed a few times. This rearrangement joins TRBV4-1 to TRBJ1-2, with TRBD1 matching over 11 bases. Trimming removed 0 bases from V and 4 bases from J; junction bases left unmatched: 1. Germline CDR1 reads MGHRA; CDR2 reads YSYEKL. The CDR3 extends over 15 amino acids. This CDR3 is CASSQEGQGGYGYTF. The CDR3 DNA is TGCGCCAGCAGCCAAGAGGGACAGGGGGGCTATGGCTACACCTTC.

This clonotype has only a few counts. A much bigger clone sits one base away, suggesting this may be a read error. The gene calls are TRBV20-1 and TRBJ2-1; no clear D gene. The J call may not be correct, given that the DNA end is closer to TRBJ2-7. CDR3 size: 14 residues. The germline gives CDR1 DFQATT, CDR2 SNEGSKA (reference sequence). CDR3 loop: CSASPFPSGSEQYF. In DNA, the CDR3 is TGCAGTGCTAGTCCTTTCCCCTCCGGCAGTGAGCAGTACTTC.

This clonotype came up a few times. The chain couples TRBV29-1 to TRBJ1-5; D uncertain. Deletions cut 4 bases from V and 0 bases from J, with 13 bases between. The CDR3 extends over 15 amino acids. Germline V gene lookup returns CDR1 SQVTM and CDR2 ANQGSEA. The DNA for the CDR3 is TGCAGCGTTGGAAACACGGCTAATAGCAATCAGCCCCAGCATTTT. Protein sequence: CSVGNTANSNQPQHF.

This sequence joins TRBV12-3 or TRBV12-4 and TRBJ1-1; the match to TRBD1 covers 7 bases. V was clipped by 5 bases and J by 1 base; unmatched bases: 4. This CDR3 is built from 14 residues. The CDR3, as DNA: TGTGCCAGCAGTACCCGACAGGGGAACACTGAAGCTTTCTTT. Residues: CASSTRQGNTEAFF.

This clonotype was seen at least ten times. The chain combines TRBV18 with TRBJ2-7; D unresolved. Germline lookup yields CDR1 KGHSH and CDR2 LQKENI. The CDR3 runs 13 residues. Between the trimmed V and J ends, which lost 1 base and 5 bases, there was a span of 9 bases. In nucleotides, the CDR3 is TGTGCCAGCTCACCACGCCTCCAGAACGAGCAGTACTTC. This sequence encodes CASSPRLQNEQYF.

The sample holds many counts of this clonotype. The genes are TRBV7-2 and TRBJ1-3; tentative D call: TRBD1 (6 bases). CDR1 SGHTA and CDR2 FQGNSA come from the germline V gene. V lost 7 bases to trimming and J lost 3 bases, with 13 bases between them. The CDR3 is made up of 14 amino acids. For the CDR3, the DNA is TGTGCCAGCACCAATAGCAGGGGTGGAAACACCATATATTTT. This translates into CASTNSRGGNTIYF.

The table lists this clonotype with many counts. This sequence joins TRBV7-2 and TRBJ2-7; D possibly uses TRBD1 or TRBD2 (6 bases each). The CDR3 is made up of 17 amino acids. Germline values: CDR1 SGHTA, CDR2 FQGNSA. Trimming removed 1 base from V and 3 bases from J, with 19 bases in between. The CDR3 bases are TGTGCCAGCAGCTTAGAGGGGGGTTGGCAGGGCCTCTACGAGCAGTACTTC. This sequence encodes CASSLEGGWQGLYEQYF.

As to this clonotype: A much larger clone sits a single nucleotide away, making a read error possible. The J gene is TRBJ1-2, the V gene TRBV9; no clear D gene. The CDR3 spans 11 residues. Germline V gene lookup returns CDR1 SGDLS and CDR2 YYNGEE. Trimming pared 5 bases from V and 7 bases from J, leaving 9 bases between. The CDR3 DNA is TGTGCCAGCAGGAGTCTGGGTGGCTACACCTTC. Its translation is CASRSLGGYTF. Variable domain in full (rest from reference TRBV9 and TRBJ1-2): DSGVTQTPKHLITATGQRVTLRCSPRSGDLSVYWYQQSLDQGLQFLIQYYNGEERAKGNILERFSAQQFPDLHSELNLSSLELGDSALYFCASRSLGGYTFGSGTRLTVV.

CDR3 in amino acids: CSAIGTSGISEQFF. In DNA, the CDR3 is TGCAGTGCCATCGGGACTAGCGGGATTAGTGAGCAGTTCTTC. The chain is built from TRBV20-1 and TRBJ2-1; 13 nucleotides match TRBD2. From germline, CDR1 is DFQATT and CDR2 SNEGSKA (reference sequence). The V gene end was trimmed by 6 bases and the J gene end by 9 bases; junction bases not matched to a gene: 8. The CDR3 loop spans 14 amino acids.

This clonotype was found many times. The rearrangement links TRBV18 to TRBJ1-6, with D possibly being TRBD1 (5 bases). The length of the CDR3 is 14 residues. Germline V gene data show CDR1 as KGHSH and CDR2 as LQKENI. Trimming removed 4 bases from V and 10 bases from J, with 14 bases in between. CDR3 amino acids: CASSRDRGVSPLHF. CDR3 bases: TGTGCCAGCTCACGGGACCGGGGAGTATCACCCCTCCACTTT.

Note on this clonotype: Since the CDR3 does not end with the conserved phenylalanine or tryptophan, this likely comes from a read error. DNA of the CDR3: TGTGCCAGCAGATCAGGGATGTATAGCAATCAGCCCCAGCATCTT. Translating gives CASRSGMYSNQPQHL. The gene calls are TRBV27 and TRBJ1-5; D might be TRBD1 (5 bases). The CDR3 runs to 15 residues. Germline CDR1 MNHEY, CDR2 SMNVEV (reference sequence). V was shortened by 6 bases and J by 0 bases, with 12 bases between the two germline ends.

V is TRBV7-2 and J is TRBJ2-1; D ambiguous. The V end lost 4 bases, the J end lost 7 bases, and 14 bases lay between the germline ends. Germline CDR1 reads SGHTA; CDR2 reads FQGNSA. The CDR3 spans 14 residues. The CDR3 DNA reads as TGTGCCAGCAGCTCGTTGTTGAGAGAAAATGAGCAGTTCTTC. It is translated as CASSSLLRENEQFF.

This clonotype has ten or more counts. CDR3: CASSQDFRGGPWGDEQFF. For the CDR3, the DNA is TGTGCCAGCAGCCAAGATTTTCGGGGGGGCCCATGGGGTGATGAGCAGTTCTTC. The chain couples TRBV3-1 to TRBJ2-1; 8 bases are shared with TRBD2. The germline V gene encodes CDR1 LGHDT and CDR2 YNNKEL (reference sequence). The CDR3 is made up of 18 amino acids. V lost 0 bases to trimming and J lost 8 bases; unmatched junction nucleotides: 15.

This clonotype occurred many times. V gene TRBV11-2 combines with J gene TRBJ1-4; a weak D match, TRBD1 (6 bases). CDR3 length: 18 residues. Germline-derived CDR1 and CDR2 are SGHAT and FQNNGV. Between the trimmed V and J ends, which lost 5 bases and 7 bases, there was a span of 26 bases. The CDR3 DNA reads TGTGCCAGCAGCGATGGAAGGCAGGGGAGGGTCGGAAGTGAAAAACTGTTTTTT. Translating it yields CASSDGRQGRVGSEKLFF.

The chain joins TRBV24-1 to TRBJ2-2, with 10 bases that match TRBD1. The germline V gene has CDR1 KGHDR and CDR2 SFDVKD. V lost 1 base to trimming and J lost 7 bases; unmatched junction nucleotides: 8. This CDR3 spans 17 amino acids. In nucleotides, the CDR3 is TGTGCCACCAGTGATTTTCAAGGGACAGGGGTGCTCGGGGAGCTGTTTTTT. Encoded protein: CATSDFQGTGVLGELFF.

This clonotype was seen repeatedly, ten times or more. The chain links TRBV30 to TRBJ1-1, with D hard to call. V lost 2 bases to trimming and J lost 1 base, with 17 bases between them. Germline V gene data show CDR1 as GTSNPN and CDR2 as SVGIG (reference sequence). The CDR3 spans 16 residues. CDR3 coding DNA: TGTGCCTGGAGTTCCCCTCCCCTGCGCGGGAACACTGAAGCTTTCTTT. Residues: CAWSSPPLRGNTEAFF.